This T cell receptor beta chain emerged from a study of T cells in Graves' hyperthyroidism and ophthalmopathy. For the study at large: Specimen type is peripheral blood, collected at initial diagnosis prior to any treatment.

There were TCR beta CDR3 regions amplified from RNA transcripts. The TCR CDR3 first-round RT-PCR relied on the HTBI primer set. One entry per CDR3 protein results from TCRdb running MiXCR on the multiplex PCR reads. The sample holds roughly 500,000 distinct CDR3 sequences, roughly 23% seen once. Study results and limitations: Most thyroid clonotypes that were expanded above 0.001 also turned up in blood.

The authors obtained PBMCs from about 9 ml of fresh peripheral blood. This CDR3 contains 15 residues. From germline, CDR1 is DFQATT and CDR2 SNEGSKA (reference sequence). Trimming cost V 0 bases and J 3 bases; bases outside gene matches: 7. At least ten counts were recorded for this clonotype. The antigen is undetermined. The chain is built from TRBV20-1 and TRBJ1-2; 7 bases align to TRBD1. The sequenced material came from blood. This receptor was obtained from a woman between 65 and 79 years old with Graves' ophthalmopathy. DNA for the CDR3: TGCAGTGCTAGAGATACAGGGGAATTGGACTATGGCTACACCTTC. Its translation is CSARDTGELDYGYTF.